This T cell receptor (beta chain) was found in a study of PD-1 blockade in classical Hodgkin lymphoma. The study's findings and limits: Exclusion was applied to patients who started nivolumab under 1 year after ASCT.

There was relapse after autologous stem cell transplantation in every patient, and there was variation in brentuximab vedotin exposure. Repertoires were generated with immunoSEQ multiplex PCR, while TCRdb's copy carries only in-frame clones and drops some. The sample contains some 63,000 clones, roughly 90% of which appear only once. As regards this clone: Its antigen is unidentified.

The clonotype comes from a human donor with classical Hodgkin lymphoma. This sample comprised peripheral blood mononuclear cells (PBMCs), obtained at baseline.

CDR3 in DNA: TGTGCCAGCAGCTTGACCAGGGACAAGGAGACCCAGTACTTC. Residues: CASSLTRDKETQYF. The chain couples TRBV5-6 to TRBJ2-5; D is possibly TRBD1 (6 bases). V lost 1 base and J 5 bases, leaving 12 bases between the germline ends. The CDR3 covers 14 residues. Germline values: CDR1 SGHDT, CDR2 YYEEEE.